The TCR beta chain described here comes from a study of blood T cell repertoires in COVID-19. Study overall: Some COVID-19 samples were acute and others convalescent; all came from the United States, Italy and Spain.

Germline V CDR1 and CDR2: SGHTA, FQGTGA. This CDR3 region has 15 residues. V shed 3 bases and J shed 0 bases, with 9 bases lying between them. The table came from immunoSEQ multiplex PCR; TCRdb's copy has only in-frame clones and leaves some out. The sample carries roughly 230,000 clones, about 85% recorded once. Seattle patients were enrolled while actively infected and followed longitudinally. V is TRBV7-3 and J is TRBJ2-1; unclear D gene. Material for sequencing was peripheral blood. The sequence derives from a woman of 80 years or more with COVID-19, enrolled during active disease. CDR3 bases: TGTGCCAGCAGCTTGGTAGAGAGCTCCTACAATGAGCAGTTCTTC. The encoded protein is CASSLVESSYNEQFF.